The T cell receptor (beta chain) under discussion was sequenced for a study of T cells after yellow fever vaccination. Study outcomes and limitations: The secondary T-cell response peaked on day 5, not day 15, but was weaker.

A word on this clonotype: As yet, its antigen is unknown. The junction differs from germline at one of its ends, possibly a read error.

A process of 5'RACE template switching, which added a universal primer site and UMIs, was used to make TCR cDNA. TCRdb independently ran MiXCR on the 5' RACE reads; one entry per CDR3 protein. The repertoire holds about 360,000 distinct CDR3 sequences, with roughly 6.2% as singletons. The CDR3 spans 16 residues. In germline, CDR1 is SGHVS, CDR2 FNYEAQ. The sample in question was PBMCs, obtained 5 days after the yellow fever booster vaccination. The origin of this receptor is a man between 25 and 39 years old who received the YFV17D yellow fever vaccine. This chain connects TRBV7-6 to TRBJ2-3; TRBD1 is a possible D gene (7 bases). The CDR3: CTSSLGGGMGTDTQYF. In DNA form, the CDR3 reads TGTACCAGCAGCTTAGGGGGCGGGATGGGCACAGATACGCAGTATTTT.